The 22 T cell receptor beta chains below all came from one sample that was sequenced in a study of regulatory T cells in long-lasting Graves disease (dated by TCRdb to about 2021). Libraries came from multiplex PCR. Sequencing relied on an Illumina HiSeq 4000. TCR beta libraries were built with iRepertoire HTBI primers and Arm-PCR amplification of CDR3 regions. TCRdb ran its own pipeline on the public reads, namely fastp trimming at Q25 and MiXCR clone calling, and kept in-frame beta chains. Under each unique CDR3 protein, matching rows form one entry showing the most common genes and DNA. The sample table records hundreds of thousands of distinct CDR3 sequences; 20% of these occur just once. The top ten constitute approximately 7.8% of the sample. According to the study, the label for this sample's time point signals: persistent/refractory GD, antithyroid drugs over 5 years with positive TRAb. For both TCR sequencing and RNA sequencing, RNA was extracted from PBMCs using TRIzol.

The sample in question was peripheral blood mononuclear cells (PBMCs), obtained when the disease was refractory, from a patient treated with antithyroid drugs. Receptor source: a female donor with Graves disease.

This clonotype was found many times. The gene calls are TRBV25-1 and TRBJ2-5; the match to TRBD1 covers 8 bases. V lost 6 bases to trimming and J lost 4 bases; unmatched junction nucleotides: 22. CDR1 and CDR2 from the germline V gene are MGHDK and SYGVNS. CDR3 length equals 19 residues. The CDR3 protein is CASRRGWGQVDVSGETQYF. The CDR3 DNA sequence: TGTGCCAGCAGGAGGGGTTGGGGACAGGTCGATGTATCGGGAGAGACCCAGTACTTC.

Ten or more counts support this clonotype. V usage is TRBV27 and J usage is TRBJ2-7, with 9 bases fitting TRBD2. The V and J ends lost 2 bases and 4 bases, in that order; junction bases with no gene match: 6. The CDR3 is 15 amino acids. Germline V gene lookup returns CDR1 MNHEY and CDR2 SMNVEV (reference sequence). CDR3 coding DNA: TGTGCCAGCAGTTTACGTAGCGGGAGTTCATACGAGCAGTACTTC. The encoded protein is CASSLRSGSSYEQYF.

The rearrangement uses TRBV27 and TRBJ2-1; TRBD2 aligns across 15 bases. This CDR3 comprises 18 residues. Per the germline V gene, CDR1 is MNHEY and CDR2 is SMNVEV (reference sequence). V lost 5 bases, J lost 4 bases, and 9 bases stayed unmatched. The CDR3 protein is CASSPVGTSGRRYNEQFF. DNA of the CDR3: TGTGCCAGCAGTCCCGTTGGGACTAGCGGGAGGAGATACAATGAGCAGTTCTTC.

The chain employs TRBV19 and TRBJ1-5, with D unresolved. V lost 3 bases and J 7 bases, leaving 13 bases between the germline ends. The CDR3 is 14 amino acids. CDR1 and CDR2 from the germline V gene are LNHDA and SQIVND (reference sequence). Here the CDR3 reads CASSIRWMGQPQHF. DNA of the CDR3: TGTGCCAGTAGTATCCGATGGATGGGGCAGCCCCAGCATTTT.

With regard to this clonotype: Being one base from a much bigger clone, this may be a read error. The chain couples TRBV6-2 or TRBV6-3 to TRBJ2-5, with D perhaps TRBD2 (6 bases). This CDR3 contains 16 residues. Germline V gene sequence: CDR1 MNHEY, CDR2 SVGEGT. The CDR3 loop is CASNYTYWGVEETQYF. In DNA form, the CDR3 reads TGTGCCAGCAATTACACCTACTGGGGGGTGGAAGAGACCCAGTACTTC.

This clonotype was found a few times. The V call is TRBV5-1, the J call TRBJ2-5; unclear D gene. Germline V lookup: CDR1 SGHRS, CDR2 YFSETQ. The V end was cut by 2 bases, the J end by 1 base, with 12 bases between. The CDR3 consists of 15 residues. CDR3 coding DNA: TGCGCCAGCAGCTTCGGACCAGTCGTCCAAGAGACCCAGTACTTC. It codes for CASSFGPVVQETQYF.

J is TRBJ2-2 and V is TRBV6-1; D ambiguous. This CDR3 comprises 12 residues. V shed 10 bases and J shed 3 bases, with 9 bases lying between them. Germline lookup yields CDR1 MNHNS and CDR2 SASEGT. The CDR3 DNA sequence: TGTGCCATCCCAGCTCACACCGGGGAGCTGTTTTTT. This translates into CAIPAHTGELFF.

The V gene is TRBV5-1, the J gene TRBJ2-7, with a tentative D call TRBD2 (6 bases). This CDR3 has 16 residues. Germline CDR1 and CDR2: SGHRS and YFSETQ. V was clipped by 1 base and J by 5 bases, with 19 bases between them. In nucleotides, the CDR3 is TGCGCCAGCAGCTTGCGACAGAGCGGGCTAGGCCACGAGCAGTACTTC. Its protein product is CASSLRQSGLGHEQYF.

The chain links TRBV13 to TRBJ2-2; D remains unclear. V dropped 3 bases and J dropped 5 bases, with 10 bases sitting between them. The V gene's germline CDR1 is PRHDT and CDR2 FYEKMQ (reference sequence). The CDR3 has 14 amino acids. CDR3 DNA sequence: TGTGCCAGCAGCTTTACATCGGTAACCGGGGAGCTGTTTTTT. It specifies CASSFTSVTGELFF.

This clonotype appeared a few times. This chain connects TRBV29-1 to TRBJ1-4; 12 positions match TRBD1. V lost 4 bases and J lost 1; bases outside the gene matches: 10. The V gene's germline CDR1 is SQVTM and CDR2 ANQGSEA. This CDR3 is built from 18 residues. The CDR3 reads CSVGGTGTGGETNEKLFF. CDR3 bases: TGCAGCGTTGGGGGCACCGGGACAGGGGGCGAAACTAATGAAAAACTGTTTTTT.

There are many counts of this clonotype. The rearrangement links TRBV7-8 to TRBJ2-2; 8 nucleotides match TRBD2. J was trimmed by 5 bases and V by 5 bases; bases with no gene match: 7. The CDR3 extends over 15 amino acids. Germline values: CDR1 SGHVS, CDR2 FQNEAQ. CDR3 sequence (DNA): TGTGCCAGCAGCCCCTTAGCGGGACCTACCGGGGAGCTGTTTTTT. Amino acid sequence: CASSPLAGPTGELFF.

This clonotype was counted at least ten times. The chain joins TRBV5-1 to TRBJ1-1; weak D call: TRBD1 (5 bases). Germline assignment: CDR1 SGHRS and CDR2 YFSETQ. The CDR3 extends over 14 amino acids. V was pared by 3 bases and J by 0 bases, with 9 bases between. CDR3 loop: CASSSAGMNTEAFF. In nucleotides, the CDR3 is TGCGCCAGCAGCTCCGCAGGGATGAACACTGAAGCTTTCTTT.

This clonotype was detected only a few times. The chain couples TRBV6-1 to TRBJ1-4, with D uncertain. V lost 8 bases, J lost 0 bases, and 10 bases lay in between. The length of the CDR3 is 14 residues. Looked up from germline, CDR1 is MNHNS and CDR2 is SASEGT. The chain's CDR3 is CASGRIATNEKLFF. CDR3 in DNA: TGTGCCAGCGGAAGGATTGCAACTAATGAAAAACTGTTTTTT.

This clonotype was picked up many times. This chain connects TRBV27 to TRBJ2-5; 8 bases align to TRBD2. Germline V gives CDR1 MNHEY, CDR2 SMNVEV (reference sequence). This CDR3 is built from 15 residues. V lost 10 bases, J lost 4 bases, and 14 bases stayed unmatched. CDR3: CATATGTRSAETQYF. The CDR3, as DNA: TGTGCCACCGCTACCGGGACTAGATCCGCAGAGACCCAGTACTTC.

The V gene is TRBV7-3, the J gene TRBJ1-2, with D perhaps TRBD1 (5 bases). V was cut by 5 bases and J by 0 bases, with 22 bases left in between. There are 18 residues in the CDR3. From germline, CDR1 is SGHTA and CDR2 FQGTGA. This chain's CDR3 is CASSLSGGPKDSNYGYTF. CDR3 DNA sequence: TGTGCCAGCAGCCTGTCCGGGGGTCCGAAAGACTCTAACTATGGCTACACCTTC.

This clonotype was counted many times. V and J are TRBV6-1 and TRBJ2-5; D might be TRBD1 (5 bases). The length of the CDR3 is 11 residues. CDR1 is MNHNS and CDR2 is SASEGT in the germline V gene. V was pared by 5 bases and J by 13 bases, with 14 bases between. The CDR3 sequence is CASSLRQPGYF. CDR3 in DNA: TGTGCCAGCAGTCTTCGACAGCCGGGGTACTTC.

The V and J genes are TRBV9 and TRBJ2-5; tentatively, D is TRBD2 (5 bases). The CDR3 contains 14 residues. Germline CDR1 SGDLS, CDR2 YYNGEE. V gave up 3 bases and J gave up 5 bases, with 14 bases separating them. For the CDR3, the DNA is TGTGCCAGCAGCGAGACGGGAAAAAGGGAGACCCAGTACTTC. Protein sequence: CASSETGKRETQYF.

This clonotype has ten or more counts. The rearrangement links TRBV28 to TRBJ1-1; D uncertain. The germline V gene has CDR1 MDHEN and CDR2 SYDVKM. This CDR3 comprises 17 residues. Trimming cost V 3 bases and J 10 bases, with 27 bases left between them. The CDR3 DNA reads TGTGCCAGCAGTTTTTCGGGATGGCGGGGAACGATCTTAGGAGCTTTCTTT. Translating it yields CASSFSGWRGTILGAFF.

This clonotype has at least ten counts. CDR3 sequence: CASRASGRGTGELFF. The DNA for the CDR3 is TGTGCCAGCAGAGCTAGCGGGAGGGGGACCGGGGAGCTGTTTTTT. V and J are TRBV2 and TRBJ2-2, with TRBD2 identical over 12 bases. V gave up 6 bases and J gave up 5 bases; unmatched junction bases: 4. Per the germline V gene, CDR1 is SNHLY and CDR2 is FYNNEI. This CDR3 spans 15 amino acids.

This clonotype was seen many times. The V call is TRBV28, the J call TRBJ2-7; D ambiguous. In germline, CDR1 is MDHEN, CDR2 SYDVKM. V lost 5 bases and J 0 bases, leaving 8 bases between the germline ends. The CDR3 spans 13 residues. CDR3 sequence (DNA): TGTGCCAGCAGTCCAACTCCCTCCTACGAGCAGTACTTC. Its protein product is CASSPTPSYEQYF.

The table lists this clonotype with a few counts. V gene TRBV12-5 combines with J gene TRBJ1-1; 11 bases are shared with TRBD1. The CDR3 is 13 residues long. Germline V gives CDR1 LGHNT, CDR2 FRNRAP. V lost 6 bases, J lost 7 bases, and 4 bases stayed unmatched. The CDR3 DNA reads TGTGCTAGTGGCCCGGGACAGGGGGTTGAAGCTTTCTTT. This sequence encodes CASGPGQGVEAFF.

The chain combines TRBV5-1 with TRBJ2-3; 8 bases map to TRBD1. The germline gives CDR1 SGHRS, CDR2 YFSETQ. The length of the CDR3 is 15 residues. J lost 5 bases, V lost 0 bases, and 5 bases had no gene match. CDR3 region: CASSLARGRIDTQYF. CDR3 sequence (DNA): TGCGCCAGCAGCTTGGCCAGGGGGCGGATAGATACGCAGTATTTT.